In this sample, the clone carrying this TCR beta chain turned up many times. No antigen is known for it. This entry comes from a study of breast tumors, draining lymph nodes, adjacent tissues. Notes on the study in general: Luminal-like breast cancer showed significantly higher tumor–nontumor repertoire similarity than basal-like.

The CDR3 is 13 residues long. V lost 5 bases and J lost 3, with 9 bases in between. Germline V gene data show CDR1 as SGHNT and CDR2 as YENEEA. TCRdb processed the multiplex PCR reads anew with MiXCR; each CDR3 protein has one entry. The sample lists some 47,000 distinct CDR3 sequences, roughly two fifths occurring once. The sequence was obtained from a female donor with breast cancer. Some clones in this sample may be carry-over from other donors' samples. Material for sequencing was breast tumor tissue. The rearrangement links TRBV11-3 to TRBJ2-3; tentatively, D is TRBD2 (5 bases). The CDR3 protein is CASSSGQTDTQYF. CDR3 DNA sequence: TGTGCCAGCAGCAGCGGCCAGACAGATACGCAGTATTTT.